This entry describes one TCR beta chain. Time point meaning: pretreatment peripheral blood. Urothelial carcinoma in patients was locally advanced or metastatic. This record belongs to a study of PD-L1 blockade in urothelial cancer. The method was immunoSEQ multiplex PCR; TCRdb's version includes in-frame clones alone and lacks a portion of them. Of about 33,000 clones in the sample, under 90% are singletons; the top ten hold approximately 14%. Trimming cost V 1 base and J 6 bases, with 16 bases left between them. The CDR3 totals 15 residues. CDR1 and CDR2 (germline): LNHDA, SQIVND (reference sequence).

The rearrangement links TRBV19 to TRBJ2-7; possibly TRBD1 for D (6 bases). This sequence was found in a man aged 55 to 70 with urothelial cancer. The source was PBMCs, collected around atezolizumab (anti-PD-L1) treatment. The CDR3 here is CASSIGGRGILEQYF. CDR3 nucleotide sequence: TGTGCCAGTAGTATAGGCGGCAGGGGAATCCTCGAGCAGTACTTC.